The T cell receptor (beta chain) under discussion was sequenced for a study of T cells in Graves' hyperthyroidism and ophthalmopathy. Patients with uncontrolled infections, other autoimmune diseases, pregnancy or lactation were excluded. In making diagnoses, clinical symptoms, serum thyroxine and TRAb, thyroid ultrasound and orbital computed tomography were all used. Study findings and constraints: In the analysis, a 13 V-J model separated ophthalmopathy from stable hyperthyroidism. The model predicted ophthalmopathy a median about 6.6 months before onset.

Many counts were recorded for this clonotype. Its antigen is undetermined. From RNA transcripts, TCR beta CDR3 regions were amplified. HTBI primers were used for first-round RT-PCR of the TCR CDR3. TCRdb ran MiXCR on the multiplex PCR reads and lists one entry per CDR3 protein. The table has 450,000 to 650,000 distinct CDR3 sequences, approximately 14% seen once. Sequencing was carried out using blood. This clonotype originated in a woman between 18 and 29 years old with Graves' ophthalmopathy.

As DNA, the CDR3 is TGTGCCAGCAGCGCGGGGACTGCAGGATACGAGCAGTACTTC. Amino acids: CASSAGTAGYEQYF. This sequence joins TRBV5-5 and TRBJ2-7; possible D gene TRBD2, 6 bases. CDR1 is SGHKS and CDR2 is YYEKEE in the germline V gene (reference sequence). The CDR3 runs 14 residues. Trimming removed 4 bases from V and 4 bases from J, with 15 bases in between.